Below are 16 T cell receptor beta chains sequenced from a single sample in a study of T cell responses to AZD1222 COVID-19 vaccine. The method was immunoSEQ multiplex PCR; TCRdb's version includes in-frame clones alone and lacks a portion of them. The table lists over 140,000 clones, with 2% to 2.5% in the top ten. The sample taken for sequencing was peripheral blood. Receptors originate from an adult in good health.

The chain has TRBV7-9 and TRBJ1-1; D call uncertain. Trimming cost V 5 bases and J 3 bases, with 16 bases left between them. The length of the CDR3 is 15 residues. Germline assignment: CDR1 SEHNR and CDR2 FQNEAQ (reference sequence). The CDR3, as DNA: TGTGCCAGCAGCCCTATGACCGTTACGGACACTGAAGCTTTCTTT. This sequence encodes CASSPMTVTDTEAFF.

J is TRBJ2-5 and V is TRBV7-3, with a tentative D call TRBD1 (6 bases). The V and J ends lost 2 bases and 1 base respectively, with 14 bases between them. The CDR3 has 16 amino acids. The germline CDR1 and CDR2 sequences are SGHTA and FQGTGA. The CDR3 DNA is TGTGCCAGCAGCTTACAGGCCAGGGGAGTCCAAGAGACCCAGTACTTC. Its translation: CASSLQARGVQETQYF. Using reference TRBV7-3 and TRBJ2-5 for the parts outside the CDR3, the full variable domain is GAGVSQTPSNKVTEKGKYVELRCDPISGHTALYWYRQSLGQGPEFLIYFQGTGAADDSGLPNDRFFAVRPEGSVSTLKIQRTERGDSAVYLCASSLQARGVQETQYFGPGTRLLVL.

The J gene is TRBJ1-2, the V gene TRBV6-6; the match to TRBD1 covers 11 bases. The V gene end was trimmed by 5 bases and the J gene end by 4 bases; junction bases not matched to a gene: 3. Per the germline V gene, CDR1 is MNHNY and CDR2 is SVGAGI (reference sequence). This CDR3 comprises 14 residues. The CDR3 DNA sequence: TGTGCCAGCAGTGGCGGGACAGGGGGCTATGGCTACACCTTC. This gives the protein CASSGGTGGYGYTF.

This chain links TRBV20-1 with TRBJ2-7; D possibly corresponds to TRBD2 (6 bases). Germline V gene sequence: CDR1 DFQATT, CDR2 SNEGSKA (reference sequence). There are 14 residues in the CDR3. Trimming shortened V by 3 bases and J by 3 bases, and 15 bases separated the two germline ends. The CDR3 DNA reads as TGCAGTGCTAGTTGTCCCTGGGACTGCTACGAGCAGTACTTC. Encoded protein: CSASCPWDCYEQYF.

The rearrangement joins TRBV11-3 to TRBJ1-2; D is unresolved. V was pared by 5 bases and J by 8 bases, with 12 bases between. This CDR3 spans 12 amino acids. Germline V gene data show CDR1 as SGHNT and CDR2 as YENEEA. The CDR3, as DNA: TGTGCCAGCAGCCGAGGGCGAGACGGCTACACCTTC. Protein product: CASSRGRDGYTF.

The chain has TRBV10-3 and TRBJ2-7; 10 nucleotides match TRBD1. The V gene's germline CDR1 is ENHRY and CDR2 SYGVKD. This CDR3 comprises 14 residues. The trim removed 4 bases at V and 6 bases at J, leaving 6 bases unmatched. The CDR3 nucleotides are TGTGCCATCAGTGTCGGGACAGGGGTGGTCGAGCAGTACTTC. Translation: CAISVGTGVVEQYF.

This chain connects TRBV4-1 to TRBJ1-2; weak D call: TRBD1 (5 bases). The CDR3 covers 15 residues. V was cut by 1 base and J by 0 bases, with 9 bases left in between. CDR1 and CDR2 from the germline V gene are MGHRA and YSYEKL. CDR3 sequence reads: CASSQAGGANYGYTF. The CDR3 DNA sequence: TGCGCCAGCAGCCAAGCAGGAGGGGCTAACTATGGCTACACCTTC.

This rearrangement joins TRBV7-2 to TRBJ1-4; D possibly corresponds to TRBD1 (5 bases). Looked up from germline, CDR1 is SGHTA and CDR2 is FQGNSA. Trimming shortened V by 5 bases and J by 4 bases, and 14 bases separated the two germline ends. The CDR3 has 15 amino acids. This CDR3 is CASSLRAGINEKLFF. The CDR3 DNA is TGTGCCAGCAGCCTGCGGGCAGGGATTAATGAAAAACTGTTTTTT.

This chain uses TRBV7-9 with TRBJ1-1; D is perhaps TRBD1 (5 bases). This CDR3 is built from 14 residues. Per germline, CDR1 SEHNR and CDR2 FQNEAQ (reference sequence). Trimming pared 1 base from V and 5 bases from J, leaving 11 bases between. The CDR3 DNA sequence: TGTGCCAGCAGCTTAGGTGGGGCGGCGACTGAAGCTTTCTTT. It yields the protein CASSLGGAATEAFF.

The chain couples TRBV2 to TRBJ1-1; the match to TRBD1 covers 7 bases. V was pared by 6 bases and J by 10 bases, with 11 bases of the junction left unmatched. The germline CDR1 and CDR2 sequences are SNHLY and FYNNEI. CDR3 length: 13 amino acids. This CDR3 is CASSADPRGGAFF. CDR3 sequence (DNA): TGTGCCAGCAGCGCTGACCCCAGGGGGGGAGCTTTCTTT.

The CDR3 DNA sequence: TGCGCCAGCAGCTTGGTCGATTCTAACACTGAAGCTTTCTTT. Translated: CASSLVDSNTEAFF. The rearrangement uses TRBV5-1 and TRBJ1-1, with D hard to call. Germline V lookup: CDR1 SGHRS, CDR2 YFSETQ. The CDR3 extends over 14 amino acids. The V end lost 0 bases, the J end lost 2 bases, and 8 bases lay between the germline ends.

The chain couples TRBV24-1 to TRBJ1-1; D remains unclear. Trimming took 5 bases from V and 1 from J, leaving 22 bases between them. CDR3 length equals 18 residues. Germline V lookup: CDR1 KGHDR, CDR2 SFDVKD. DNA for the CDR3: TGTGCCACCAGTGTCCCGGACCCAGGCGAGGATGGGAACACTGAAGCTTTCTTT. The encoded protein is CATSVPDPGEDGNTEAFF.

J is TRBJ1-2 and V is TRBV7-9, with D unclear. Trimming left V 1 base short and J 1 base short, with 4 bases between. Germline V gene data show CDR1 as SEHNR and CDR2 as FQNEAQ (reference sequence). CDR3 length: 13 residues. The CDR3 DNA reads as TGTGCCAGCAGCTTAGGCAATAACTATGGCTACACCTTC. Protein: CASSLGNNYGYTF.

The chain has TRBV9 and TRBJ2-6, with a tentative D call TRBD2 (7 bases). CDR1 SGDLS and CDR2 YYNGEE come from the germline V gene. CDR3 length: 15 residues. The V and J ends lost 6 bases and 9 bases respectively, with 19 bases between them. CDR3 region: CASNLGGAFDNVLTF. The DNA for the CDR3 is TGTGCCAGCAACCTTGGGGGGGCCTTCGACAACGTCCTGACTTTC.

The chain uses TRBV27 and TRBJ2-3; possible D gene TRBD1, 5 bases. The length of the CDR3 is 12 residues. CDR1 and CDR2 from the germline V gene are MNHEY and SMNVEV (reference sequence). Trimming removed 7 bases from V and 5 bases from J, with 10 bases in between. The CDR3 is CASTGIKDTQYF. The CDR3 DNA reads TGTGCCAGCACAGGGATCAAAGATACGCAGTATTTT.

The V and J genes are TRBV5-1 and TRBJ1-2; 8 nucleotides line up with TRBD1. After removal of 4 bases from V and 8 bases from J, the junction contained 7 bases not matched to a gene. The CDR3 consists of 13 residues. The V gene's germline CDR1 is SGHRS and CDR2 YFSETQ. The CDR3, as DNA: TGCGCCAGCAGCCCGGACAGGGTGTTAGGCTACACCTTC. As protein: CASSPDRVLGYTF.